This TCR beta chain was observed in a study of cytomegalovirus exposure and HLA in healthy donors (TCRdb year 2017). A note on the overall study: In an earlier analysis of 450 to 750 of the donors, 250 to 350 Gb of sequence data and some 100 million unique TCR beta sequences from about 190 million T cells were reported. A later analysis re-analyzed previously published TCR beta repertoires from 650 to 800 donors and added high-resolution HLA genotyping to study TCR occurrence patterns. An earlier analysis of several hundred of the donors applied high-throughput TCR beta sequencing to assess whether each TCR beta V gene segment acted as functional or pseudogenic. Class I and class II HLA loci were covered by the typing at four-digit resolution. The later analysis used no new phenotypic data to find candidate immune exposures, relying instead on TCR beta sequences and their occurrence across donors. The study combined high-throughput TCR immunosequencing, statistical association of individual TCRs with disease status, and machine learning to predict cytomegalovirus infection status. The study aimed to test whether cataloging public T cell receptors could reveal signatures of past pathogen exposure. In a later genetic analysis, genome-wide SNP genotypes for about three fifths of the 666 donors were used, and that subset was treated as a discovery cohort. Of the 300 to 450 genotyped donors, 75% to 85% were placed in the genetic ancestry cluster associated with self-reported Caucasian donors. Roughly 320 gigabases of sequencing data and tens of millions of unique TCR sequences made up an early release that covered some 640 HLA-typed donors. The study profiled the T cell repertoires of more than 500 subjects by immunosequencing and related them to cytomegalovirus serostatus. Donor age, sex, ethnicity and CMV serostatus were compiled alongside the repertoire data. The number of donors typed differed by locus, with about 629-630 for A, B, C, DRB1 and DQB1, about 500 for DQA1, 606 for DPA1, and 400 to 490 for DPB1. Across approximately 400 genotyped donors of the cohort, an average of about 220,000 unique TCR beta nucleotide sequences per donor were sequenced, and 15% to 20% of those sequences were non-productive. All discovery cohort repertoires had been generated using a single sequencing platform. Four or five DR-DQ haplotypes were treated as single units for association and clustering because of strong linkage in the cohort. Besides the first cohort of roughly 660 subjects, a separate validation cohort made up of around 120 different subjects was used.

The paper's findings and limits, for the study overall: A group of highly shared sequence variants was considered likely to be a technical artifact of the sequencing pipeline. Because some donors lacked HLA typing at each locus, the association tests relied only on the typed subset. According to the authors, the approach could potentially be generalized to other disease states and immunological phenotypes. Some IMGT-functional V segments, including TRBV6-2 and TRBV6-3, could not be told apart with the 87-base-pair reads, so those segments were excluded. In an earlier analysis of fewer than 700 of the donors, most TCR beta V segments appeared in productive rearrangements about 90% or about 30% of the time, broadly matching IMGT annotations. According to a later analysis, most CMV-associated TCR beta chains appeared to be HLA-restricted, and the HLA associations seemed to be driven largely by CMV exposure. Strong co-occurrence of HLA alleles, especially DR and DQ, made assigning TCR associations to individual alleles difficult. A further reported finding was that TCR beta sequences accurately predicted the HLA-A and HLA-B alleles for most subjects in the first cohort. In the study, 164 TCR beta chains were listed as associated with cytomegalovirus. An association between a missense DCLRE1C variant and V-gene and J-gene trimming of TCR beta chains was found in a later genetic analysis and replicated in an independent cohort. The classifier was reported to diagnose cytomegalovirus status with high specificity and sensitivity in both the original cohort and the validation cohort. CMV serostatus was the only immune exposure information available for the cohort. Only TCR beta chains were sequenced in this cohort, and the absence of alpha or paired-chain data limited detectable features. Several of the top co-occurrence clusters appeared to be linked to parvovirus B19, influenza, CMV and Epstein-Barr virus, according to a later analysis. Compared with equally common non-associated chains, HLA-associated TCR beta chains in a later analysis were more clonally expanded and had lower generation probabilities. Most TCR sequences were observed very rarely across donors, whereas some public TCRs were present in many individuals. Over 15 rarely observed V segments, including chromosome 9 orphons, were excluded from the earlier analysis of about 610 of the donors because counts were too low. Specific HLA alleles were associated with 15,000 to 20,000 TCR beta sequences at a false discovery rate of 0.05 in a later analysis. In a later genetic analysis, fewer N-insertions in productive TCRs were reported among donors in an Asian-associated ancestry cluster than the approximately 710-donor mean. Linkage disequilibrium might explain the correlated functional status among segregating V segments, but an unknown experimental factor could not be ruled out. Presence/absence analyses assumed roughly uniform sequencing depth across donors, an assumption that may not hold. In vitro tests confirmed that a few of the cytomegalovirus-associated TCR beta chains recognize cytomegalovirus antigens. In a later analysis, TCR association rates were found to vary across HLA loci, with the most associated TCRs seen for DRB1 alleles and the fewest for HLA-C alleles.

To prepare the library, the immunoSEQ multiplex PCR assay was applied. A mixture of 60 forward primers for TCR Vbeta segments and 13 reverse primers for TCR Jbeta segments was used in the multiplex PCR. The CDR3 region of rearranged TCR beta genes was amplified from genomic DNA by a multiplex PCR assay. The Illumina HiSeq System was used to sequence the amplified TCR beta libraries as 87-base-pair reads. Concerning the study's data processing: A later analysis tallied 75 million to 85 million unique TCR beta chains across the 666 repertoires, and about 10 million of those chains were shared by two or more donors. Raw reads were error-corrected and collapsed into unique sequences by a nearest-neighbor algorithm in which closely related sequences were merged to remove PCR and sequencing errors. CDR3 sequences were aligned to IMGT reference sequences to assign V, D and J gene segments. For a sequence to be retained, a match of at least six nucleotides was required to both a V gene segment and a J gene segment. A rearrangement counted as productive if the CDR3 had no stop codons and remained in frame with V and J, and every other rearrangement counted as non-productive. Following IMGT convention, CDR3 was defined as the stretch from the second conserved V-encoded cysteine up to the conserved J-encoded phenylalanine. The earlier analysis of around 640 of the donors excluded sequences that lacked an unambiguous match to a single V gene segment. An earlier analysis of some 610 of the donors called V segments functional above 56.7% productive rearrangements and segregating when the between-donor standard deviation exceeded 5%. A statistical classification framework was built for diagnosing cytomegalovirus status from the catalog of TCR beta chain sequences. V and J gene assignment, in a later analysis, came from comparing TCR nucleotide sequences with IMGT/GENE-DB human TR gene sequences. Using the TCRdist pipeline, a later analysis assigned CDR3 sequences along with most-parsimonious VDJ recombination scenarios. In a later analysis, each TCR beta chain was defined by its CDR3 amino acid sequence together with its V-gene family, and reads without a unique V-gene family were excluded. In a later analysis, around 650 highly shared, low-generation-probability nucleotide sequences were removed to address suspected cross-contamination and a sequencing artifact. A later analysis calculated a clonal expansion index for each public chain from normalized within-repertoire ranks of inferred template counts. A later analysis computed generation probabilities with a VDJ recombination model fitted to out-of-frame rearrangements, and checked the results against IGoR. In a later analysis, TCR-TCR, TCR-HLA and TCR-CMV co-occurrence was scored with hypergeometric tests, and a repertoire-size bias correction was applied to TCR pairs. A later analysis estimated false discovery rates by permuting HLA or CMV assignments 20 times. A later analysis grouped co-occurring TCRs with DBSCAN, adding TCRdist sequence similarity when clustering within HLA-allele-positive subsets. Co-occurrence clustering excluded repertoires with fewer than 30,000 or more than 120,000 public chains, plus five with anomalous nucleotide sharing. Held by TCRdb, this immuneACCESS table contains in-frame sequences only and omits some clones. Under half of the omission traces to an unresolved V gene where checked; the cause of the rest is unknown. That table furnishes V, J and clone size, whereas the DNA furnished D and trimming. This sample has under 200,000 clones in its table, and roughly 85% of those were observed once. The ten largest account for 3.5% to 5% of the sample.

The cohort was made up of approximately 670 healthy bone marrow donors. Cohort members were all nominally healthy when sampled, although unrecorded immune exposures were likely present. The donor was CMV seropositive and was included in the group of approximately 310 seropositive cohort members. A peripheral blood sample was provided by each donor, and peripheral blood mononuclear cells were used for TCR beta sequencing. Genomic DNA extraction from the blood cell samples was performed with the Qiagen DNeasy Blood Extraction Kit. V loses 0 bases of germline sequence and J loses 3 bases, and the interval between the two ends is 10 bases. The CDR3 has 15 amino acids, counting the end cysteine and phenylalanine. The retained sequence is limited to the CDR3, 45 bases, with the frame set at the first base. From the germline V gene, CDR1 is SGHDT and CDR2 is YYEEEE. About this clone: Its antigen is still unknown. Base qualities are missing; no much larger clone stands one base away.

The chain is assembled from TRBV5-6 and TRBJ1-5; a tentative D call is TRBD1 (6 bases match). The sequence came from a woman aged 30 to 39 in good health and CMV-seropositive. The material sequenced was PBMCs. The DNA sequence follows: TGTGCCAGCAGCTTGGGGCAGGGGCTCAATCAGCCCCAGCATTTT. Protein translation: CASSLGQGLNQPQHF. Where the CDR3 stops, the reference TRBV5-6 and TRBJ1-5 genes take over; the full variable domain is DAGVTQSPTHLIKTRGQQVTLRCSPKSGHDTVSWYQQALGQGPQFIFQYYEEEERQRGNFPDRFSGHQFPNYSSELNVNALLLGDSALYLCASSLGQGLNQPQHFGDGTRLSIL.